This entry lists 30 T cell receptor beta chains sequenced from one sample in a study of T-cell reconstitution after alpha-beta-depleted transplantation in children. Construction of the TCRbeta library involved unique molecular identifiers. TCRdb reprocessed the PCR reads via MiXCR and lists one record per CDR3 protein. Among about 830,000 distinct CDR3 sequences listed, roughly 15% were seen once. The sequenced sample was PBMCs, mostly from graft donor cells, obtained 360 days after TCRalphabeta/CD19-depleted stem cell transplant. The receptors derive from a male patient younger than 18 who had a stem cell transplant for acute lymphoblastic leukemia, so the T cells may come from the graft donor.

This clonotype was counted a few times. The chain has TRBV27 and TRBJ2-7; D is undetermined. CDR3 size: 14 residues. Germline-derived CDR1 and CDR2 are MNHEY and SMNVEV (reference sequence). Trimming stripped 6 bases from V and 1 base from J, with 13 bases between. In DNA, the CDR3 is TGTGCCAGCAGGTCAAATACCTTATCCTACGAGCAGTACTTC. Protein sequence: CASRSNTLSYEQYF.

The CDR3 nucleotides are TGCGCCAGCAGCCAGCTTCCGAACACCGGGGAGCTGTTTTTT. It translates to CASSQLPNTGELFF. This chain joins TRBV4-1 and TRBJ2-2; no reliable D call. The CDR3 extends over 14 amino acids. Germline CDR1 reads MGHRA; CDR2 reads YSYEKL. V lost 3 bases and J lost 0, with 5 bases in between.

In this sample, this clonotype turned up a few times. The chain carries TRBV27 and TRBJ2-1; D not resolved. V lost 0 bases and J 0 bases, leaving 6 bases between the germline ends. This CDR3 has 15 residues. From germline, CDR1 is MNHEY and CDR2 SMNVEV (reference sequence). This CDR3 reads CASSLSDLSYNEQFF. The CDR3 DNA sequence: TGTGCCAGCAGTTTATCGGACCTCTCCTACAATGAGCAGTTCTTC.

This rearrangement joins TRBV5-1 to TRBJ1-2; D is possibly TRBD1 (5 bases). The CDR3 loop spans 13 amino acids. In germline, CDR1 is SGHRS, CDR2 YFSETQ. The ends were cut back, 5 bases at V and 1 base at J, with 9 bases in the middle. Written as DNA, the CDR3 is TGCGCCAGCAGGGGACGGAGTAACTATGGCTACACCTTC. Translated, it gives CASRGRSNYGYTF.

V is TRBV12-3 or TRBV12-4 and J is TRBJ2-3; 8 bases are a match to TRBD1. The CDR3 runs to 15 residues. V dropped 1 base and J dropped 4; count of bases not matched to a gene: 4. The CDR3 loop reads CASSLVRGLSDTQYF. The CDR3 DNA sequence: TGTGCCAGCAGTTTAGTCAGGGGGCTCTCAGATACGCAGTATTTT.

The CDR3 here is CASSPPSGSLSYEQYF. The CDR3 DNA reads as TGTGCCAGCAGCCCACCAAGCGGGAGCCTTTCCTACGAGCAGTACTTC. J is TRBJ2-7 and V is TRBV7-6; 8 nucleotides line up with TRBD2. The length of the CDR3 is 16 residues. Germline values: CDR1 SGHVS, CDR2 FNYEAQ. V shed 5 bases, J shed 1 base, and the junction held 10 bases outside the gene matches. The whole variable domain, remainder taken from reference TRBV7-6 and TRBJ2-7, is GAGVSQSPRYKVTKRGQDVALRCDPISGHVSLYWYRQALGQGPEFLTYFNYEAQQDKSGLPNDRFSAERPEGSISTLTIQRTEQRDSAMYRCASSPPSGSLSYEQYFGPGTRLTVT.

This clonotype was counted only a few times. This chain joins TRBV3-1 and TRBJ1-2, with unresolved D. The CDR3 is made up of 13 amino acids. Per germline, CDR1 LGHDT and CDR2 YNNKEL (reference sequence). V lost 0 bases to trimming and J lost 7 bases, with 9 bases between them. The CDR3 nucleotides are TGTGCCAGCAGCCAAGATCTACGTAGTGGCTACACCTTC. As protein: CASSQDLRSGYTF.

The sample holds many counts of this clonotype. V and J are TRBV7-6 and TRBJ2-7; possibly TRBD1 for D (6 bases). The CDR3 contains 15 residues. Germline CDR1 reads SGHVS; CDR2 reads FNYEAQ. V was trimmed by 4 bases and J by 1 base, leaving 14 bases between them. Here the CDR3 DNA reads TGTGCCAGCAGCTCTACAGGGTTGGGATCCTACGAGCAGTACTTC. Amino acid sequence: CASSSTGLGSYEQYF.

This chain's CDR3 is CASSFKGNAYEQYF. The CDR3, as DNA: TGTGCCAGCAGTTTTAAGGGTAACGCCTACGAGCAGTACTTC. The chain links TRBV12-3 or TRBV12-4 to TRBJ2-7; no clear D gene. Trimming took off 3 bases at V and 2 bases at J, with 11 bases between the two ends. The CDR3 extends over 14 amino acids.

This clonotype has at least ten counts. The chain is built from TRBV12-3 or TRBV12-4 and TRBJ2-1, with TRBD2 matching over 8 bases. Trimming took 3 bases from V and 5 from J; bases not matched to a gene: 9. This CDR3 has 16 residues. The CDR3 DNA follows: TGTGCCAGCAGTTTGATCTCTAGCGGGCCGAACAATGAGCAGTTCTTC. It yields the protein CASSLISSGPNNEQFF.

V and J are TRBV3-1 and TRBJ2-3; 10 nucleotides align to TRBD2. This CDR3 has 15 residues. The trim removed 0 bases at V and 5 bases at J, leaving 2 bases unmatched. The germline gives CDR1 LGHDT, CDR2 YNNKEL (reference sequence). In nucleotides, the CDR3 is TGTGCCAGCAGCCAAGAAGCGGGAGGGAGAGATACGCAGTATTTT. It is translated as CASSQEAGGRDTQYF.

This clonotype has only a few counts. The chain combines TRBV30 with TRBJ2-1; D is ambiguous. The CDR3 has 12 residues. Germline CDR1 reads GTSNPN; CDR2 reads SVGIG (reference sequence). Trimming removed 4 bases from V and 2 bases from J, with 6 bases in between. The chain's CDR3 is CAWTPTYNEQFF. In DNA form, the CDR3 reads TGTGCCTGGACACCCACCTACAATGAGCAGTTCTTC. Filled out from reference TRBV30 and TRBJ2-1, the complete variable domain reads SQTIHQWPATLVQPVGSPLSLECTVEGTSNPNLYWYRQAAGRGLQLLFYSVGIGQISSEVPQNLSASRPQDRQFILSSKKLLLSDSGFYLCAWTPTYNEQFFGPGTRLTVL.

This clonotype has a handful of counts. The rearrangement uses TRBV7-2 and TRBJ1-1, with D unclear. In germline, CDR1 is SGHTA, CDR2 FQGNSA. The V end lost 5 bases, the J end lost 7 bases, and 14 bases lay between the germline ends. The CDR3 is 13 amino acids. CDR3 protein: CASSLTELNEAFF. The DNA for the CDR3 is TGTGCCAGCAGCCTGACGGAACTTAATGAAGCTTTCTTT.

This clonotype was seen a handful of times. The CDR3 here is CASSQEGRPQHF. DNA for the CDR3: TGTGCCAGCAGCCAAGAAGGGAGGCCCCAGCATTTT. The gene calls are TRBV3-1 and TRBJ1-5; D not certain. This CDR3 comprises 12 residues. V was shortened by 0 bases and J by 9 bases, with 6 bases between the two germline ends. CDR1 and CDR2 from the germline V gene are LGHDT and YNNKEL (reference sequence). The whole variable domain, remainder taken from reference TRBV3-1 and TRBJ1-5, is DTAVSQTPKYLVTQMGNDKSIKCEQNLGHDTMYWYKQDSKKFLKIMFSYNNKELIINETVPNRFSPKSPDKAHLNLHINSLELGDSAVYFCASSQEGRPQHFGDGTRLSIL.

This clonotype was seen at least ten times. V is TRBV20-1 and J is TRBJ2-7; 9 nucleotides align to TRBD2. Germline CDR1 is DFQATT and CDR2 is SNEGSKA (reference sequence). The CDR3 has 14 residues. V lost 5 bases, J lost 3 bases, and 8 bases stayed unmatched. In DNA, the CDR3 is TGCAGTGCTCTCGCGGGAGGGCCTGTCTACGAGCAGTACTTC. Amino acid sequence: CSALAGGPVYEQYF.

V is TRBV21-1 and J is TRBJ2-3; the tabulated D call, TRBD1, remains unverified against the DNA. TRBV21-1 is deemed a pseudogene. The CDR3 sequence is 18 residues long. The CDR3 sequence is CASSSTNRGQRKLDTQYF. The CDR3 DNA is TGTGCCAGCAGCAGCACCAACCGGGGACAGCGAAAACTTGATACGCAGTATTTT.

This clonotype has only a few counts. The chain employs TRBV27 and TRBJ1-5; 9 bases are a match to TRBD1. With 6 bases clipped from V and 3 bases from J, the junction kept 12 bases outside the gene matches. This CDR3 has 17 residues. The germline V gene encodes CDR1 MNHEY and CDR2 SMNVEV (reference sequence). CDR3 DNA sequence: TGTGCCAGCAGGAATGACGGGACAGGGTTACTCAATCAGCCCCAGCATTTT. It codes for CASRNDGTGLLNQPQHF.

The J gene is TRBJ1-2, the V gene TRBV12-3 or TRBV12-4; D is uncertain. The CDR3 runs to 12 residues. V was pared by 1 base and J by 9 bases, with 9 bases between. The DNA for the CDR3 is TGTGCCAGCAGTTTAGGTTACGGGAGCTACACCTTC. The encoded protein is CASSLGYGSYTF.

About this clonotype itself: A much larger clone differs by one base, so this may be a read error. The chain carries TRBV12-3 or TRBV12-4 and TRBJ1-3, with no clear D. The CDR3 runs 12 residues. The CDR3 region has the DNA TGTGCCAGCAGTGCAATCCGAAACCCCATATATTTT. Its protein is CASSAIRNPIYF.

This clonotype was recorded many times. This chain connects TRBV19 to TRBJ2-5; D not resolved. The germline V and J ends were trimmed by 3 bases and 5 bases, with 13 bases remaining between them. The CDR3 loop spans 14 amino acids. Germline CDR1 reads LNHDA; CDR2 reads SQIVND (reference sequence). CDR3 in amino acids: CASSIERPWETQYF. The CDR3 DNA is TGTGCCAGTAGTATTGAGCGTCCCTGGGAGACCCAGTACTTC. Full variable domain (outside the CDR3, taken from reference TRBV19 and TRBJ2-5): DGGITQSPKYLFRKEGQNVTLSCEQNLNHDAMYWYRQDPGQGLRLIYYSQIVNDFQKGDIAEGYSVSREKKESFPLTVTSAQKNPTAFYLCASSIERPWETQYFGPGTRLLVL.

There are many counts of this clonotype. The genes are TRBV12-3 or TRBV12-4 and TRBJ1-2, with D maybe TRBD1 (5 bases). This CDR3 is built from 11 residues. Trimming shortened V by 10 bases and J by 4 bases, and 10 bases separated the two germline ends. For the CDR3, the DNA is TGTGCCACCGCAAGGGGCTATGGCTACACCTTC. Translation: CATARGYGYTF.

The table lists this clonotype with a few counts. The J gene is TRBJ2-1, the V gene TRBV18, with a tentative D call TRBD2 (10 bases). Trimming cost V 4 bases and J 6 bases, with 25 bases left between them. CDR3 length: 18 residues. Germline V gene lookup returns CDR1 KGHSH and CDR2 LQKENI. For the CDR3, the DNA is TGTGCCAGCTCACGGACAGGGGTGGCTAGCGGGAGTCTCAATGAGCAGTTCTTC. Its translation: CASSRTGVASGSLNEQFF.

This clonotype appeared a few times. The CDR3 sequence is CASSRQRTNTGELFF. CDR3 bases: TGTGCCAGCAGCCGTCAACGGACGAACACCGGGGAGCTGTTTTTT. The V and J genes are TRBV3-1 and TRBJ2-2, with no clear D. Between the trimmed V and J ends, which lost 4 bases and 0 bases, there was a span of 9 bases. The germline V gene encodes CDR1 LGHDT and CDR2 YNNKEL (reference sequence). The CDR3 covers 15 residues.

On this clonotype itself: At one end the junction does not follow the germline gene, possibly because of a read error. The rearrangement links TRBV4-2 to TRBJ2-1; TRBD2 might be the D (5 bases). This CDR3 comprises 15 residues. Per germline, CDR1 LGHNA and CDR2 YNFKEQ. The CDR3 spells CAISPGLGIWNEQFF. For the CDR3, the DNA is TGTGCCATCAGCCCCGGACTCGGTATATGGAATGAGCAGTTCTTC.

CDR3: CASSQDSDNSPLHF. The CDR3 coding sequence is TGTGCCAGCAGCCAGGACTCGGATAATTCACCCCTCCACTTT. J is TRBJ1-6 and V is TRBV9; D gene ambiguous. With 4 bases removed from V and 5 bases from J, the gap between germline ends came to 10 bases. The CDR3 spans 14 residues. Germline V gives CDR1 SGDLS, CDR2 YYNGEE.

About this clonotype: The junction shows a germline mismatch at one end, possibly a read error. The V and J genes are TRBV13 and TRBJ2-5; 7 nucleotides align to TRBD1. The CDR3 spans 12 residues. Germline CDR1 and CDR2: PRHDT and FYEKMQ (reference sequence). The chain's CDR3 is CASSFLETGKNF. The DNA of the CDR3 is TGTGCCAGCAGCTTCCTCGAGACAGGGAAGAACTTC.

Many counts were recorded for this clonotype. V usage is TRBV5-1 and J usage is TRBJ2-7, with 10 bases lining up with TRBD2. The CDR3 spans 15 residues. J was trimmed by 4 bases and V by 0 bases; bases with no gene match: 4. Germline V gene sequence: CDR1 SGHRS, CDR2 YFSETQ. The CDR3 coding sequence is TGCGCCAGCAGCTTGGCCTCTAGCGGGGGATACGAGCAGTACTTC. Translated, it gives CASSLASSGGYEQYF.

This clonotype showed up many times. The chain links TRBV30 to TRBJ2-3, with 8 positions matching TRBD1. This CDR3 is 19 amino acids long. The trim removed 3 bases at V and 6 bases at J, leaving 23 bases unmatched. CDR1 is GTSNPN and CDR2 is SVGIG in the germline V gene (reference sequence). This chain's CDR3 is CAWRDDPGQVALRYDTQYF. DNA for the CDR3: TGTGCCTGGAGAGATGACCCGGGACAGGTCGCCCTCCGATACGATACGCAGTATTTT.

This chain uses TRBV18 with TRBJ2-5, with D unresolved. The CDR3 extends over 16 amino acids. V was cut by 0 bases and J by 1 base, with 12 bases left in between. In germline, CDR1 is KGHSH, CDR2 LQKENI. DNA of the CDR3: TGTGCCAGCTCACCACCAGGGAACTACTTCCAAGAGACCCAGTACTTC. This codes for CASSPPGNYFQETQYF. Looking up the rest from reference TRBV18 and TRBJ2-5 gives the full variable domain: NAGVMQNPRHLVRRRGQEARLRCSPMKGHSHVYWYRQLPEEGLKFMVYLQKENIIDESGMPKERFSAEFPKEGPSILRIQQVVRGDSAAYFCASSPPGNYFQETQYFGPGTRLLVL.

The J gene is TRBJ1-5, the V gene TRBV15; D gene uncertain. The CDR3 is 17 residues long. In germline, CDR1 is LNHNV, CDR2 YYDKDF (reference sequence). With 0 bases removed from V and 5 bases from J, the gap between germline ends came to 17 bases. The CDR3 sequence: CATSRERRMGRDQPQHF. CDR3 nucleotide sequence: TGTGCCACCAGCAGAGAAAGAAGGATGGGTCGGGATCAGCCCCAGCATTTT.